Listed below are T cell receptor beta chains from one sample, sequenced in a study of blood T cells in healthy people across ages. TCRdb reprocessed the 5' RACE reads with MiXCR, giving one entry per CDR3 protein. Here the sample spans fewer than 650,000 distinct CDR3 sequences, around 27% being singletons. The same sample was also studied in work on T cells of mothers and their children.

The sample consisted of blood. Source of these receptors: a boy under 10 years old in good health. The CDR3 runs from the conserved cysteine through the conserved F or W. The D gene is left open where the match is weak. Clone size is shown for a subset of rows, as once, few, many or a class of expanded clone.

cdr3_nt cdr3_aa j_call clone_size d_call v_call
TGTGCCAGCAGCTTCCGGGCCCGACTCCCCACGGGGGAAAAACTGTTTTTT CASSFRARLPTGEKLFF TRBJ1-4 NA NA TRBV27
TGTGCCAGAGAACAGAACACTGAAGCTTTCTTT CAREQNTEAFF TRBJ1-1 NA NA TRBV5-6
TGTGCCAGCAGTAAAGGTCTCTCCTACGAGCAGTACTTC CASSKGLSYEQYF TRBJ2-7 NA NA TRBV25-1
TGTGCCAGCAGCTCATCCGGGACTAGCGGCTACGAGCAGTACTTC CASSSSGTSGYEQYF TRBJ2-7 NA TRBD2 TRBV7-9
TGCGCCAGCAGCTTCCAGGGGGCGAGCACAGATACGCAGTATTTT CASSFQGASTDTQYF TRBJ2-3 NA TRBD1 TRBV5-1
TGTGCCACCAGCAGAGGAAACAATGAGCAGCTCTTC CATSRGNNEQLF TRBJ2-1 NA NA TRBV15
TGCAGTGCTAGAGATTCGGGACAGGGGAAAAGGTATCAGCCCCAGCATTTT CSARDSGQGKRYQPQHF TRBJ1-5 NA TRBD1 TRBV20-1
TGTGCCAGCGTAGGGACAGGATGGGAATTGGACACTGAAGCTTTCTTT CASVGTGWELDTEAFF TRBJ1-1 few TRBD1 TRBV7-9
TGCGCCAGCAGCTCCGTCGGGGGCCGATACAATGAGCAGTTCTTC CASSSVGGRYNEQFF TRBJ2-1 few NA TRBV5-1
TGCAGTGCTGAACCTTCGGGACAGGCACAAGAGACCCAGTACTTC CSAEPSGQAQETQYF TRBJ2-5 NA TRBD1 TRBV20-1
TGTGCCAGCAGGCCCGGGACAGTGCTGACTAACTATGGCTACACCTTC CASRPGTVLTNYGYTF TRBJ1-2 NA TRBD1 TRBV25-1
TGCAGCCAACGGGAGGCGGGGTACAATGAGCAGTTCTTC CSQREAGYNEQFF TRBJ2-1 few TRBD2 TRBV29-1
TGTGCCAGCTGTCTCTCTGAGACCCAGTACTTC CASCLSETQYF TRBJ2-5 few NA TRBV2
TGCGCCAGCAGCCAGGGAGTTTGGGGTGAGCAGTTCTTC CASSQGVWGEQFF TRBJ2-1 NA NA TRBV4-1
TGCAGCGCCATCCCCACCGGGGGTGGAAGGAACACTGAAGCTTTCTTT CSAIPTGGGRNTEAFF TRBJ1-1 NA NA TRBV29-1
TGTGCCAGCAGCTCGGACAGGGAAACCATGAACACTGAAGCTTTCTTT CASSSDRETMNTEAFF TRBJ1-1 few TRBD1 TRBV7-6
TGCAGTGCTAGGCCCCTAACTAGCGGCGGGCAGTACTTC CSARPLTSGGQYF TRBJ2-7 NA TRBD2 TRBV20-1
TGTGCCATCAGTGAGTCGACTGGGCGCCGCACAGATACGCAGTATTTT CAISESTGRRTDTQYF TRBJ2-3 NA NA TRBV10-3
TGTGCCAGCAGTCCTGGCGGGTACCCCTACTACGAGCAGTACTTC CASSPGGYPYYEQYF TRBJ2-7 NA NA TRBV6-1
TGCGCCAGCAGCTTGGTCCTAATGTGGGAGACCCAGTACTTC CASSLVLMWETQYF TRBJ2-5 NA NA TRBV5-1
TGTGCCAGCAGCTTCGGGGCATCTAGTGGCACAGATACGCAGTATTTT CASSFGASSGTDTQYF TRBJ2-3 few NA TRBV7-9
TGCAGTTCCTGGGGGGTTCCAGAAATTAACTATGGCTACACCTTC CSSWGVPEINYGYTF TRBJ1-2 few NA TRBV20-1
TGTGCCAGCAGTTATGGGACAGGCGTGAGAGAGCAGTACTTC CASSYGTGVREQYF TRBJ2-5 NA TRBD1 TRBV6-2/TRBV6-3
TGTGCCAGCAGCTTCGGATTATCTGGAAACACCATATATTTT CASSFGLSGNTIYF TRBJ1-3 NA NA TRBV5-6
TGTGCCAGCAGCTTTTTCCAGGGGGGGTATGGGAACACTGAAGCTTTCTTT CASSFFQGGYGNTEAFF TRBJ1-1 NA TRBD1 TRBV5-6
TGCGCCAGCAGCTTGGCTCAGGGAAGAGACGAGACCCAGTACTTC CASSLAQGRDETQYF TRBJ2-5 NA NA TRBV5-1
TGCGCCAGCAGCTTGGATGATCTAGGGGTTCAGTACTTC CASSLDDLGVQYF TRBJ2-4 NA NA TRBV5-1
TGTGCCAGCAGCGAAGGGGGTTATAATTCACCCCTCCACTTT CASSEGGYNSPLHF TRBJ1-6 few NA TRBV9
TGCAGCGTTGGAAGGGAGACGGGTGAAGCTTTCTTT CSVGRETGEAFF TRBJ1-1 NA NA TRBV29-1
TGTGCCATCAGTGGGACAGGGGGTGAGCAGTACTTC CAISGTGGEQYF TRBJ2-5 NA TRBD1 TRBV10-3
TGTGCCAGCAGCTCCCCTACGGGGTCTGGGGGCTACACCTTC CASSSPTGSGGYTF TRBJ1-2 NA NA TRBV3-1
TGCGCCAGCAGCCCACCGGGACTAGGGGACGGAGAGACCCAGTACTTC CASSPPGLGDGETQYF TRBJ2-5 many TRBD2 TRBV5-1
TGCGCCAGTAGCTTTTTCGCGGGGGGACAAGAGACCCAGTACTTC CASSFFAGGQETQYF TRBJ2-5 few TRBD2 TRBV5-1
TGTGCCTCCGAAGGCCACAGCGGGAGGGCCTGGACCGGGGAGCTGTTTTTT CASEGHSGRAWTGELFF TRBJ2-2 few TRBD2 TRBV30
TGCAGTGCAACCCGACAGGGTGCCTACGAGCAGTACTTC CSATRQGAYEQYF TRBJ2-7 NA TRBD1 TRBV20-1
TGTGCCACCAGCAGAGATGCCAGTCTCGAGACCCAGTACTTC CATSRDASLETQYF TRBJ2-5 NA NA TRBV15
TGCAGTGCTAGAGAGAGGGGGCAGGGAGACGATGAGCAGTTCTTC CSARERGQGDDEQFF TRBJ2-1 NA TRBD1 TRBV20-1
TGCAGCGTTGAAGGGCGACAGGGGGCAGTCGGGACAGATACGCAGTATTTT CSVEGRQGAVGTDTQYF TRBJ2-3 NA TRBD1 TRBV29-1
TGCGCCAGCAGCCAAAAGGGTAGGGGCAATGAGCAGTTCTTC CASSQKGRGNEQFF TRBJ2-1 NA NA TRBV4-1
TGTGCCAGCAGCTCGACAGGGTTATCCTACGAGCAGTACTTC CASSSTGLSYEQYF TRBJ2-7 NA TRBD1 TRBV7-9
TGTGCCACCAGTGAGTCTCTAGGGGTTAGCACAGATACGCAGTATTTT CATSESLGVSTDTQYF TRBJ2-3 NA NA TRBV10-3
TGCAGTGCTCCAAGGGACGATGAGAGAGACGAGCGGGAGACCCAGTACTTC CSAPRDDERDERETQYF TRBJ2-5 few NA TRBV20-1
TGCGCCAGCAGCTTACCAAGCCGGGAGGGCATAGAGACCCAGTACTTC CASSLPSREGIETQYF TRBJ2-5 NA TRBD2 TRBV5-1
TGTGCCAGCTCATATGCCCCAGTACAGAGGGAGGCAACTAATGAAAAACTGTTTTTT CASSYAPVQREATNEKLFF TRBJ1-4 NA NA TRBV18
TGCAGTGCCTATGGGGGGGTCACTGAAGCTTTCTTT CSAYGGVTEAFF TRBJ1-1 NA NA TRBV20-1
TGTGCCAGCAGCCCCAACAGGGGACCATCGGATGACTATGGCTACACCTTC CASSPNRGPSDDYGYTF TRBJ1-2 few TRBD1 TRBV7-2
TGTGCCAGCAGCGGGAGGGCCGGAGAGACCCAGTACTTC CASSGRAGETQYF TRBJ2-5 NA TRBD2 TRBV11-3
TGTGCCAGCAGTTACGAGTCAACTCTCGGTGGGACCCAGTACTTC CASSYESTLGGTQYF TRBJ2-5 NA NA TRBV6-2/TRBV6-3
TGTGCCAGCAGCTTCGGAGGGAACTATAATTCACCCCTCCACTTT CASSFGGNYNSPLHF TRBJ1-6 few NA TRBV9
TGCAGCGTTGACGTGACAGGGAAGTTGGGGACCCAGTACTTC CSVDVTGKLGTQYF TRBJ2-5 few TRBD1 TRBV29-1
TGCAGTGCTATAGAGACTACAGGATCTGCCTCCTACGAGCAGTACTTC CSAIETTGSASYEQYF TRBJ2-7 few NA TRBV20-1
TGCGCCAGCAGCCAAGAGCGGGGAAACCAAGAGACCCAGTACTTC CASSQERGNQETQYF TRBJ2-5 few NA TRBV4-3
TGTGCCAGCAGTGAAGGCGGGAGGGCCTTCTACGAGCAGTACTTC CASSEGGRAFYEQYF TRBJ2-7 few TRBD2 TRBV2
TGTGCCAGTAGTACCCGGGGGCCCCAGCATTTT CASSTRGPQHF TRBJ1-5 few NA TRBV19
TGTGCCAGCAGCTCGGACGCAACCTACGAGCAGTACTTC CASSSDATYEQYF TRBJ2-7 NA NA TRBV7-9